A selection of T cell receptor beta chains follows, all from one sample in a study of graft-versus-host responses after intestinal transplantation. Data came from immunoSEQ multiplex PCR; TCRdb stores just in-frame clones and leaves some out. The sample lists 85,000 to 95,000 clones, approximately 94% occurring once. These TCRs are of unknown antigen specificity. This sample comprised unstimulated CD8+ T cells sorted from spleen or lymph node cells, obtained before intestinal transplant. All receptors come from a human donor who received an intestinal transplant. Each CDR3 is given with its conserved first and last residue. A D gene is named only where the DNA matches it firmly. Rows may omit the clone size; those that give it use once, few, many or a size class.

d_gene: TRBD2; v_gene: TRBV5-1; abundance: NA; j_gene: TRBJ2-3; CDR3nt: TGCGCCAGCAGCCGCCCGGGGACTAGGACAGATACGCAGTATTTT; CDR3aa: CASSRPGTRTDTQYF
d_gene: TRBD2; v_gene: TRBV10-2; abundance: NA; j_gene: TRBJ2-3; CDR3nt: TGCGCCAGCAGCACCCTAGCGGGGGGAACAGATACGCAGTATTTT; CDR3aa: CASSTLAGGTDTQYF
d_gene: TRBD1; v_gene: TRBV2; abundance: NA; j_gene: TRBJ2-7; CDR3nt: TGTGCCAGCAGGGGATTGACAGGGGCTCACTCCTACGAGCAGTACTTC; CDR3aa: CASRGLTGAHSYEQYF
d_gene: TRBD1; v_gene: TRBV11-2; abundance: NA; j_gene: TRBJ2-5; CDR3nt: TGTGCCAGCAGCCTCGACAGGGGGCTGTCAGAGACCCAGTACTTC; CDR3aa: CASSLDRGLSETQYF
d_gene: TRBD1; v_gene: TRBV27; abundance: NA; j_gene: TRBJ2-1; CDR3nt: TGTGCCAGCAGTTTAACAGGGGGCTTCGATGAGCAGTTCTTC; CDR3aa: CASSLTGGFDEQFF
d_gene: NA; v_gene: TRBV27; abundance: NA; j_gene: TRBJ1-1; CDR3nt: TGTGCCAGCAGTTTAACAGTAGGGGCTGAAGCTTTCTTT; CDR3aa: CASSLTVGAEAFF
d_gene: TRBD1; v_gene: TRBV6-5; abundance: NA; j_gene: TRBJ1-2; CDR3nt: TGTGCCAGCAGTTACAGTCCGGGACAGGGGAGCGGCTACACCTTC; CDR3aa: CASSYSPGQGSGYTF
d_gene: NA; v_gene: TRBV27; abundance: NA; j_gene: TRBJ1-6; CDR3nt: TGTGCCAGTTCGCCCTCGGTTCTAGGCAATTCACCCCTCCACTTT; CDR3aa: CASSPSVLGNSPLHF
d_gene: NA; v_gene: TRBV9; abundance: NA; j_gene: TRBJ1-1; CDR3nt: TGTGCCAGCAGCGTAGAGGGGTACACTGAAGCTTTCTTT; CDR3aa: CASSVEGYTEAFF
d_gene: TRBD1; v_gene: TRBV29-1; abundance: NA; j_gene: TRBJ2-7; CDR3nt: TGCAGCGTTGGACAGGGGTTCTCCTACGAGCAGTACTTC; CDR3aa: CSVGQGFSYEQYF
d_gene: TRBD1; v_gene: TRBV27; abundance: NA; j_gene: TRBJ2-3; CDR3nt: TGTGCCAGCAGTTTATCGGGACAGGGGCTTCGCACAGATACGCAGTATTTT; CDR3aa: CASSLSGQGLRTDTQYF
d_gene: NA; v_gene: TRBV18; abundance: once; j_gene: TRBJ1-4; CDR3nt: TGTGCCAGCTCACAACAGGGTCGTAATGAAAAACTGTTTTTT; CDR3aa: CASSQQGRNEKLFF
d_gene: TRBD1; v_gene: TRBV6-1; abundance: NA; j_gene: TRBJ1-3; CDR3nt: TGTGCCAGCAGTGCGAATCCAACACAGGGGCCCGTTGGAAACACCATATATTTT; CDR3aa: CASSANPTQGPVGNTIYF
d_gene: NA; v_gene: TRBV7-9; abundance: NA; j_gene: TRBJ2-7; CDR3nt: TGTGCCAGCAGCCCCGGGTGGGGAGATGTCCACGAGCAGTACTTC; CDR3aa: CASSPGWGDVHEQYF
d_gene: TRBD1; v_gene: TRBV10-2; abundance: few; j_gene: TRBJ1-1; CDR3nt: TGCGCCAGCGGGTGGGACAGGGGAGAAACTGAAGCTTTCTTT; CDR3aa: CASGWDRGETEAFF
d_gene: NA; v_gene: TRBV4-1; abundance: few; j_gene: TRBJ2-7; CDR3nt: TGCGCCAGCAGCCAAGCGTCGACAGACTTCCACGAGCAGTACTTC; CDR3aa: CASSQASTDFHEQYF
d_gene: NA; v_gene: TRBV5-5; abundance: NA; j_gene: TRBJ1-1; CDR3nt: TGTGCCAGCAGCTCTCCCAGGGCCGGCACTGAAGCTTTCTTT; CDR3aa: CASSSPRAGTEAFF
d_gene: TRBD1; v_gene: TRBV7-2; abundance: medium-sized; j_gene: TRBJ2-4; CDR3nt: TGTGCCAGCAGCTCCTCCGGGACAGTAGCCAAAAACATTCAGTACTTC; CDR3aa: CASSSSGTVAKNIQYF
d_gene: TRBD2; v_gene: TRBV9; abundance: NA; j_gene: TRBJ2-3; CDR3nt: TGTGCCAGCAGCGTAGGGCTAGCGGTGATGGATACGCAGTATTTT; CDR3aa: CASSVGLAVMDTQYF
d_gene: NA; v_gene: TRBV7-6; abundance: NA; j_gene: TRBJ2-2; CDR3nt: TGTGCCAGCAGCTCGACCGAGGGAGTCCCGAACACCGGGGAGCTGTTTTTT; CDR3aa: CASSSTEGVPNTGELFF
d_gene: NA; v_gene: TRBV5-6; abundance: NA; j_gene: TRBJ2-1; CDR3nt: TGTGCCAGCAGCCTTATGGGGCATCTCGATGAGCAGTTCTTC; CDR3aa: CASSLMGHLDEQFF